This TCR beta chain was observed in a study of CD8+ T cells in alopecia areata. Findings and caveats of the study: Normal scalp showed lower clonality than lesional scalp, especially alopecia totalis/universalis. Among the cells sequenced in scalp samples are also the resident alphabeta T cells of normal skin.

Note on this clone: The antigen is unknown.

As the sequencing template, cDNA was produced by extracting RNA and reverse transcribing it. Sequenced by immunoSEQ multiplex PCR; TCRdb stores in-frame clones only, minus some. Altogether 150,000 to 200,000 clones are present, around 55% being singletons, with the ten largest covering approximately 4.8%. This sequence was found in a human donor in good health. Sequenced material: CD4+ T cells sorted from blood.

CDR3 in amino acids: CASSQDPRDEQFF. The CDR3 DNA reads TGCGCCAGCAGCCAAGATCCCAGGGATGAGCAGTTCTTC. The chain joins TRBV4-1 to TRBJ2-1; possibly TRBD1 for D (5 bases). CDR1 and CDR2 from the germline V gene are MGHRA and YSYEKL. The CDR3 extends over 13 amino acids. V was cut by 0 bases and J by 8 bases, with 8 bases left in between.